The 22 T cell receptor beta chains reported below all come from one sample, sequenced in a study of blood T cell repertoires in COVID-19. Only in-frame clones appear in the TCRdb table, and some are missing; sequencing was by immunoSEQ multiplex PCR. The sample includes about 200,000 clones, roughly 90% of them seen just once. The sample consisted of peripheral blood. The origin of the receptors is a man between 18 and 29 years old with active or convalescent COVID-19.

V is TRBV29-1 and J is TRBJ2-1, with D possibly TRBD1 on 5 matching bases. Germline V gene lookup returns CDR1 SQVTM and CDR2 ANQGSEA. The CDR3 covers 14 residues. V was clipped by 5 bases and J by 8 bases, with 19 bases between them. CDR3 region: CSVYPFGAVDEQFF. The CDR3 nucleotides are TGCAGCGTTTACCCCTTTGGGGCGGTCGATGAGCAGTTCTTC.

The chain combines TRBV7-3 with TRBJ1-1; 9 positions match TRBD1. The CDR3 has 17 amino acids. Germline V lookup: CDR1 SGHTA, CDR2 FQGTGA. After removal of 5 bases from V and 1 base from J, the junction contained 11 bases not matched to a gene. The CDR3 is CASSPQIGQGRNTEAFF. DNA of the CDR3: TGTGCCAGCAGCCCCCAAATTGGACAGGGGAGGAACACTGAAGCTTTCTTT.

CDR3 loop: CASSRGDYGTEAFF. The CDR3, as DNA: TGTGCCAGTAGCAGGGGAGATTACGGCACTGAAGCTTTCTTT. V usage is TRBV19 and J usage is TRBJ1-1; a weak D match, TRBD1 (6 bases). Germline values: CDR1 LNHDA, CDR2 SQIVND (reference sequence). V was pared by 6 bases and J by 4 bases, with 15 bases between. The CDR3 extends over 14 amino acids.

This sequence joins TRBV18 and TRBJ1-3; D possibly corresponds to TRBD1 (6 bases). The CDR3 length is 17 residues. CDR1 and CDR2 from the germline V gene are KGHSH and LQKENI. Trimming shortened V by 3 bases and J by 2 bases, and 17 bases separated the two germline ends. CDR3 amino acids: CASSPTTGPKPGNTIYF. The CDR3 nucleotides are TGTGCCAGCTCACCCACGACAGGACCGAAACCTGGAAACACCATATATTTT. The full variable domain, completed using reference TRBV18 and TRBJ1-3, is NAGVMQNPRHLVRRRGQEARLRCSPMKGHSHVYWYRQLPEEGLKFMVYLQKENIIDESGMPKERFSAEFPKEGPSILRIQQVVRGDSAAYFCASSPTTGPKPGNTIYFGEGSWLTVV.

This clone showed up just once. This sequence joins TRBV30 and TRBJ2-1; 12 bases match TRBD2. This CDR3 has 19 residues. Unmatched junction bases numbered 16, after V lost 0 bases and J lost 7 bases. Looked up from germline, CDR1 is GTSNPN and CDR2 is SVGIG (reference sequence). The chain's CDR3 is CAWSVYRLAGGRRVNEQFF. The CDR3 coding sequence is TGTGCCTGGAGTGTGTATAGGCTAGCGGGAGGGCGCAGGGTGAATGAGCAGTTCTTC.

This clone was observed once. V and J are TRBV6-5 and TRBJ2-7; D might be TRBD2 (5 bases). The CDR3 extends over 14 amino acids. The germline V gene has CDR1 MNHEY and CDR2 SVGAGI. V was clipped by 6 bases and J by 4 bases, with 16 bases between them. The CDR3 DNA sequence: TGTGCCAGCAGCCGTCAGAGGGCCCTTTACGAGCAGTACTTC. It encodes CASSRQRALYEQYF.

CDR3 in DNA: TGTGCCAGCAGCGCGGGACTCACGAATCAGCCCCAGCATTTT. Its protein is CASSAGLTNQPQHF. This sequence joins TRBV9 and TRBJ1-5; possible D gene TRBD1, 5 bases. Looked up from germline, CDR1 is SGDLS and CDR2 is YYNGEE. The ends were cut back, 3 bases at V and 4 bases at J, with 11 bases in the middle. This CDR3 is 14 amino acids long. The whole variable domain, remainder taken from reference TRBV9 and TRBJ1-5, is DSGVTQTPKHLITATGQRVTLRCSPRSGDLSVYWYQQSLDQGLQFLIQYYNGEERAKGNILERFSAQQFPDLHSELNLSSLELGDSALYFCASSAGLTNQPQHFGDGTRLSIL.

The chain carries TRBV30 and TRBJ1-6; tentative D call: TRBD1 (6 bases). The CDR3 has 14 amino acids. Looked up from germline, CDR1 is GTSNPN and CDR2 is SVGIG (reference sequence). Trimming cost V 5 bases and J 11 bases, with 19 bases left between them. CDR3 nucleotides: TGTGCCTGGCAGTCGAGACAGGTCCGGGCACCCCTCCACTTT. Its translation is CAWQSRQVRAPLHF.

The chain joins TRBV19 to TRBJ2-7; 10 bases align to TRBD2. The CDR3 length is 16 residues. CDR1 and CDR2 (germline): LNHDA, SQIVND (reference sequence). J lost 2 bases, V lost 4 bases, and 8 bases had no gene match. The CDR3 sequence: CASSNPSGRATYEQYF. CDR3 DNA sequence: TGTGCCAGTAGTAACCCTAGCGGGAGAGCCACCTACGAGCAGTACTTC.

This sequence joins TRBV7-9 and TRBJ1-2, with unresolved D. The CDR3 has 15 residues. V was pared by 6 bases and J by 1 base, with 15 bases between. The germline gives CDR1 SEHNR, CDR2 FQNEAQ (reference sequence). CDR3 loop: CASRPSWTDNYGYTF. In DNA form, the CDR3 reads TGTGCCAGCAGACCTAGCTGGACGGATAACTATGGCTACACCTTC.

The rearrangement joins TRBV10-3 to TRBJ2-3; 9 bases map to TRBD2. V was pared by 2 bases and J by 3 bases, with 12 bases of the junction left unmatched. Germline V gene lookup returns CDR1 ENHRY and CDR2 SYGVKD. CDR3 length: 18 residues. The CDR3 spells CAISEPLLAGTLTDTQYF. DNA of the CDR3: TGTGCCATCAGTGAGCCGTTACTAGCGGGTACATTGACAGATACGCAGTATTTT.

The chain couples TRBV7-2 to TRBJ1-6; the D gene is possibly TRBD1 (6 bases). The germline V gene has CDR1 SGHTA and CDR2 FQGNSA. V shed 5 bases and J shed 7 bases, with 12 bases lying between them. This CDR3 comprises 14 residues. In DNA form, the CDR3 reads TGTGCCAGCAGCCTGAGAAGGGGGAATTCACCCCTCCACTTT. Translating it yields CASSLRRGNSPLHF.

The chain joins TRBV1 to TRBJ2-5; the DNA was not used to check the table's D call, TRBD2. TRBV1 is a listed pseudogene. The CDR3 has 18 amino acids. For the CDR3, the DNA is TGCACCAGCAGCCAAGGGGGTCTAGCGGGGGCGATCCAAGAGACCCAGTACTTC. It yields the protein CTSSQGGLAGAIQETQYF.

This clone appeared a single time. The chain uses TRBV5-5 and TRBJ1-1; D is uncertain. Trimming took off 4 bases at V and 4 bases at J, with 11 bases between the two ends. CDR1 SGHKS and CDR2 YYEKEE come from the germline V gene (reference sequence). CDR3 length: 13 residues. For the CDR3, the DNA is TGTGCCAGCAGCAAAAGAACGGGCACTGAAGCTTTCTTT. Residues: CASSKRTGTEAFF.

V gene TRBV9 combines with J gene TRBJ2-1; 10 nucleotides line up with TRBD1. The CDR3 extends over 14 amino acids. J gave up 9 bases and V 4 bases, and 7 bases lay outside the gene matches. The germline CDR1 and CDR2 sequences are SGDLS and YYNGEE. CDR3 region: CASSTGQGEVEQFF. The CDR3 DNA reads TGTGCCAGCAGCACAGGACAGGGGGAGGTTGAGCAGTTCTTC.

This rearrangement joins TRBV12-3 or TRBV12-4 to TRBJ2-7; possibly TRBD1 for D (6 bases). Trimming removed 5 bases from V and 2 bases from J, with 10 bases in between. The CDR3 runs to 13 residues. The CDR3 protein is CASSLQGTYEQYF. Written as DNA, the CDR3 is TGTGCCAGCAGTCTCCAGGGGACCTACGAGCAGTACTTC.

This chain joins TRBV30 and TRBJ2-4, with TRBD2 identical over 9 bases. Germline V gene lookup returns CDR1 GTSNPN and CDR2 SVGIG (reference sequence). The CDR3 runs to 15 residues. The J segment lost 5 bases and the V segment lost 2 bases, leaving 7 bases of the junction unmatched. The CDR3 here is CAWSLLAGEENIQYF. Here the CDR3 DNA reads TGTGCCTGGAGTTTGTTAGCGGGGGAGGAAAACATTCAGTACTTC.

The J gene is TRBJ1-5, the V gene TRBV19; TRBD1 agrees at 10 bases. Losses at the gene ends were 1 base for V and 7 bases for J; bases not matched to a gene: 4. This CDR3 region has 15 residues. Germline assignment: CDR1 LNHDA and CDR2 SQIVND (reference sequence). CDR3 sequence (DNA): TGTGCCAGTAGTATAGCCCCGGGACAGGGGCAGCCCCAGCATTTT. Translating gives CASSIAPGQGQPQHF.

V and J are TRBV19 and TRBJ1-2; 8 bases match TRBD1. Germline V gene sequence: CDR1 LNHDA, CDR2 SQIVND (reference sequence). The J segment lost 5 bases and the V segment lost 4 bases, leaving 9 bases of the junction unmatched. The CDR3 runs to 15 residues. The CDR3 DNA reads as TGTGCCAGTAGTACGTCGCCCGGGACAGGTTATGGCTACACCTTC. It is translated as CASSTSPGTGYGYTF.

The CDR3 spells CASSKDSQETQYF. CDR3 bases: TGTGCCAGTAGTAAGGACAGTCAAGAGACCCAGTACTTC. The chain uses TRBV19 and TRBJ2-5; tentative D call: TRBD1 (6 bases). Germline CDR1 and CDR2: LNHDA and SQIVND (reference sequence). The CDR3 spans 13 residues. Trimming cost V 4 bases and J 2 bases, with 8 bases left between them. Combining the CDR3 with reference TRBV19 and TRBJ2-5 gives the whole variable domain DGGITQSPKYLFRKEGQNVTLSCEQNLNHDAMYWYRQDPGQGLRLIYYSQIVNDFQKGDIAEGYSVSREKKESFPLTVTSAQKNPTAFYLCASSKDSQETQYFGPGTRLLVL.

The chain recombines TRBV5-4 with TRBJ1-6; tentative D call: TRBD1 (5 bases). This CDR3 has 15 amino acids. Germline V gene lookup returns CDR1 SGHNT and CDR2 YYREEE (reference sequence). Between the trimmed V and J ends, which lost 5 bases and 4 bases, there was a span of 13 bases. The CDR3 protein is CASSAPGQYNSPLHF. The CDR3 coding sequence is TGTGCCAGCAGTGCACCTGGACAATATAATTCACCCCTCCACTTT.

The V and J genes are TRBV4-2 and TRBJ2-3, with a possible D match to TRBD2 (5 bases). V was trimmed by 3 bases and J by 2 bases, leaving 15 bases between them. The CDR3 has 16 amino acids. The germline CDR1 and CDR2 sequences are LGHNA and YNFKEQ. As DNA, the CDR3 is TGTGCCAGCAGCCACCCCATTGGGAGCGTCACAGATACGCAGTATTTT. Translated: CASSHPIGSVTDTQYF.